A single sample gave rise to the 27 T cell receptor beta chains below, sequenced in a study of OX40 agonist ivuxolimab in advanced cancers. The library was made by the immunoSEQ multiplex PCR assay. TCRdb obtained this table from immuneACCESS and retained in-frame rearrangements with V and J assigned. These tables miss some clones; where compared with another copy, unresolved V genes account for less than half of the shortfall, and the remainder is unexplained. The sample yields about 50,000 clones; over 80% were counted once. Roughly 3.9% of the sample is taken by the ten largest. This material consisted of CD4+ or CD8+ T cells sorted from blood, taken in a trial of the OX40 agonist ivuxolimab. These receptors all stem from an adult with an advanced solid tumor such as melanoma, head and neck, liver or kidney cancer.

CDR3 in amino acids: CASSLTGTGVEKLFF. The CDR3 region has the DNA TGTGCCAGTAGTCTCACCGGGACAGGGGTGGAAAAACTGTTTTTT. V usage is TRBV19 and J usage is TRBJ1-4; TRBD1 agrees at 10 bases. CDR3 length equals 15 residues. Germline V gives CDR1 LNHDA, CDR2 SQIVND (reference sequence). V shed 5 bases, J shed 8 bases, and the junction held 8 bases outside the gene matches.

The chain links TRBV5-1 to TRBJ1-2; unclear D gene. The CDR3 runs to 13 residues. V was cut by 0 bases and J by 4 bases, with 7 bases left in between. From germline, CDR1 is SGHRS and CDR2 YFSETQ. CDR3 loop: CASSLDSSYGYTF. CDR3 sequence (DNA): TGCGCCAGCAGCTTGGACTCCTCCTATGGCTACACCTTC.

The V call is TRBV6-1, the J call TRBJ1-6; possibly TRBD1 for D (6 bases). V was clipped by 7 bases and J by 14 bases, with 24 bases between them. CDR1 is MNHNS, CDR2 SASEGT, per germline. The length of the CDR3 is 15 residues. The CDR3 bases are TGTGCCAGCACCACGGCGGGGGCTGCAGGGTTCACCCTCCACTTT. This codes for CASTTAGAAGFTLHF.

V is TRBV7-8 and J is TRBJ2-4, with TRBD1 matching over 11 bases. The germline V gene has CDR1 SGHVS and CDR2 FQNEAQ. This CDR3 is built from 14 residues. V shed 4 bases and J 5 bases; nucleotides not matched to a gene: 1. Here the CDR3 DNA reads TGTGCCAGCAGCTGGGGACAGGGGGAAAACATTCAGTACTTC. This translates into CASSWGQGENIQYF.

This clone came up once. The chain couples TRBV6-4 to TRBJ1-2; D gene unclear. The germline CDR1 and CDR2 sequences are MRHNA and SNTAGT. Trimming removed 2 bases from V and 2 bases from J, with 9 bases in between. The CDR3 has 14 amino acids. The CDR3 loop reads CASSDGTRNYGYTF. In DNA, the CDR3 is TGTGCCAGCAGTGACGGCACACGAAACTATGGCTACACCTTC.

Only a few counts were recorded for this clone. The chain recombines TRBV7-9 with TRBJ1-6; D possibly corresponds to TRBD1 (5 bases). V lost 5 bases to trimming and J lost 6 bases, with 14 bases between them. The CDR3 is 15 amino acids. The germline CDR1 and CDR2 sequences are SEHNR and FQNEAQ (reference sequence). CDR3: CASSRITGGNSPLHF. The CDR3 nucleotides are TGTGCCAGCAGCCGAATAACGGGGGGTAATTCACCCCTCCACTTT. The entire variable domain, with the rest obtained from reference TRBV7-9 and TRBJ1-6, is as follows: DTGVSQNPRHKITKRGQNVTFRCDPISEHNRLYWYRQTLGQGPEFLTYFQNEAQLEKSRLLSDRFSAERPKGSFSTLEIQRTEQGDSAMYLCASSRITGGNSPLHFGNGTRLTVT.

The chain has TRBV4-2 and TRBJ1-6; 8 nucleotides agree with TRBD1. The J segment lost 7 bases and the V segment lost 0 bases, leaving 11 bases of the junction unmatched. Germline CDR1 LGHNA, CDR2 YNFKEQ. CDR3 size: 18 residues. CDR3: CASSQEGGTGTGNSPLHF. The CDR3, as DNA: TGTGCCAGCAGCCAAGAGGGGGGGACCGGGACAGGCAATTCACCCCTCCACTTT.

This clone was seen only once. CDR3 coding DNA: TGTGCCAGCAGTCTACAGGGTGATGAAAAACTGTTTTTT. This codes for CASSLQGDEKLFF. The chain links TRBV6-6 to TRBJ1-4, with D possibly matching TRBD1 (6 bases). The germline CDR1 and CDR2 sequences are MNHNY and SVGAGI (reference sequence). V dropped 5 bases and J dropped 6 bases, with 10 bases sitting between them. The CDR3 runs 13 residues.

The V and J genes are TRBV6-1 and TRBJ2-3; 8 bases line up with TRBD2. Per germline, CDR1 MNHNS and CDR2 SASEGT. After removal of 1 base from V and 6 bases from J, the junction contained 9 bases not matched to a gene. The CDR3 spans 16 residues. The CDR3 sequence is CASSEGSAGGPDTQYF. The CDR3 DNA is TGTGCCAGCAGTGAAGGATCGGCGGGGGGTCCCGATACGCAGTATTTT.

This clone was seen a single time. The chain recombines TRBV5-5 with TRBJ2-1; TRBD2 agrees at 8 bases. Germline V gives CDR1 SGHKS, CDR2 YYEKEE (reference sequence). This CDR3 is built from 16 residues. Losses at the gene ends were 4 bases for V and 4 bases for J; bases not matched to a gene: 10. The CDR3 DNA reads as TGTGCCAGCAGCCCACGGGGGGGCCGAGCTTACAATGAGCAGTTCTTC. The encoded protein is CASSPRGGRAYNEQFF.

The chain combines TRBV5-1 with TRBJ2-3; D is unclear. This CDR3 is 14 amino acids long. With 0 bases removed from V and 5 bases from J, the gap between germline ends came to 10 bases. Germline V gene sequence: CDR1 SGHRS, CDR2 YFSETQ. The DNA for the CDR3 is TGCGCCAGCAGCTTGGTGAGCCATCAAGATACGCAGTATTTT. Protein sequence: CASSLVSHQDTQYF. Supplemented by reference TRBV5-1 and TRBJ2-3, the full variable domain reads KAGVTQTPRYLIKTRGQQVTLSCSPISGHRSVSWYQQTPGQGLQFLFEYFSETQRNKGNFPGRFSGRQFSNSRSEMNVSTLELGDSALYLCASSLVSHQDTQYFGPGTRLTVL.

The CDR3 bases are TGTGCCATCAGTAAGGACCCGGGACAGGGGGTTAGCGAGACCCAGTACTTC. Translating gives CAISKDPGQGVSETQYF. This chain links TRBV10-3 with TRBJ2-5; 11 bases match TRBD1. V lost 5 bases, J lost 5 bases, and 13 bases stayed unmatched. The CDR3 covers 17 residues. CDR1 and CDR2 from the germline V gene are ENHRY and SYGVKD.

The chain employs TRBV30 and TRBJ1-1; 7 bases agree with TRBD1. V dropped 2 bases and J dropped 3; count of bases not matched to a gene: 15. The germline gives CDR1 GTSNPN, CDR2 SVGIG (reference sequence). This CDR3 spans 17 amino acids. DNA for the CDR3: TGTGCCTGGAGTCCGCCCGCTGGGACAGCAGAGGACACTGAAGCTTTCTTT. It yields the protein CAWSPPAGTAEDTEAFF.

The chain has TRBV10-3 and TRBJ1-1; no definite D call. This CDR3 contains 13 residues. V was cut by 8 bases and J by 1 base, with 11 bases left in between. From germline, CDR1 is ENHRY and CDR2 SYGVKD. The DNA of the CDR3 is TGTGCCATCTCGACACCCGAGAACACTGAAGCTTTCTTT. It yields the protein CAISTPENTEAFF.

This chain joins TRBV6-1 and TRBJ2-2; tentative D call: TRBD2 (6 bases). Germline CDR1 and CDR2: MNHNS and SASEGT. CDR3 length equals 14 residues. The ends were cut back, 6 bases at V and 3 bases at J, with 11 bases in the middle. This CDR3 reads CASRRGTDTGELFF. CDR3 nucleotides: TGTGCCAGCAGGCGGGGAACCGACACCGGGGAGCTGTTTTTT.

The V gene is TRBV27, the J gene TRBJ1-4, with 8 nucleotides matching TRBD1. The germline gives CDR1 MNHEY, CDR2 SMNVEV (reference sequence). The V and J ends lost 6 bases and 3 bases, in that order; junction bases with no gene match: 9. The CDR3 contains 16 residues. This chain's CDR3 is CASSPRQGASNEKLFF. DNA for the CDR3: TGTGCCAGCAGCCCCCGGCAGGGGGCTTCTAATGAAAAACTGTTTTTT.

This chain uses TRBV6-5 with TRBJ2-7; no firm D call. From germline, CDR1 is MNHEY and CDR2 SVGAGI. Trimming took 6 bases from V and 5 from J, leaving 17 bases between them. The CDR3 contains 14 residues. The CDR3 DNA follows: TGTGCCAGCAGGGTTATAGACACCTCGGACGAGCAGTACTTC. Its protein is CASRVIDTSDEQYF.

The V call is TRBV7-2, the J call TRBJ1-6, with a weak D call TRBD1 (6 bases). In germline, CDR1 is SGHTA, CDR2 FQGNSA. The CDR3 runs to 13 residues. The V gene lost 7 bases and the J gene lost 9 bases, with 13 bases spanning the gap. The CDR3 region is CASKGVVASPLHF. The DNA for the CDR3 is TGTGCCAGCAAGGGGGTCGTTGCTTCACCCCTCCACTTT.

The chain joins TRBV13 to TRBJ2-1; D remains ambiguous. The V and J ends lost 1 base and 3 bases respectively, with 13 bases between them. The V gene's germline CDR1 is PRHDT and CDR2 FYEKMQ (reference sequence). The CDR3 sequence is 16 residues long. As DNA, the CDR3 is TGTGCCAGCAGCTTAGCCGGTCTCCGTGGCTACAATGAGCAGTTCTTC. Translating gives CASSLAGLRGYNEQFF.

In the case of this clone: Other DNA sequences in this sample translate to the same CDR3. This sequence joins TRBV6-6 and TRBJ2-2; D call uncertain. CDR1 is MNHNY, CDR2 SVGAGI, per germline (reference sequence). The V and J ends lost 2 bases and 2 bases respectively, with 0 bases between them. This CDR3 contains 12 residues. The CDR3 spells CASSYNTGELFF. In DNA, the CDR3 is TGTGCCAGCAGTTACAACACCGGGGAGCTGTTTTTT.

This clone was seen just once. J is TRBJ1-2 and V is TRBV25-1; tentative D call: TRBD1 (5 bases). This CDR3 contains 14 residues. The germline V gene encodes CDR1 MGHDK and CDR2 SYGVNS. Deletions cut 3 bases from V and 8 bases from J, with 16 bases between. CDR3 nucleotide sequence: TGTGCCAGCAGTGACAGGGTTGCAAGCGGGGGCTACACCTTC. It specifies CASSDRVASGGYTF.

The rearrangement links TRBV7-8 to TRBJ1-6; D is possibly TRBD1 (5 bases). The V and J ends lost 10 bases and 8 bases respectively, with 18 bases between them. The CDR3 has 14 amino acids. Germline V gene data show CDR1 as SGHVS and CDR2 as FQNEAQ. The CDR3, as DNA: TGTGCCATCCAGGAAGGACAAGCAGATTCACCCCTCCACTTT. Translated, it gives CAIQEGQADSPLHF.

The V call is TRBV30, the J call TRBJ2-7, with D uncertain. The CDR3 sequence is 13 residues long. Per the germline V gene, CDR1 is GTSNPN and CDR2 is SVGIG (reference sequence). The V gene lost 1 base and the J gene lost 9 bases, with 16 bases spanning the gap. The CDR3 here is CAWSESYESGQYF. CDR3 nucleotides: TGTGCCTGGAGTGAAAGTTATGAATCCGGGCAGTACTTC.

The rearrangement uses TRBV5-1 and TRBJ2-2; D is tentatively TRBD1 or TRBD2 (5 bases each). The germline gives CDR1 SGHRS, CDR2 YFSETQ. This CDR3 is 14 amino acids long. V dropped 3 bases and J dropped 5 bases, with 11 bases sitting between them. The CDR3 spells CASSSGPDTGELFF. As DNA, the CDR3 is TGCGCCAGCAGCTCGGGACCAGATACCGGGGAGCTGTTTTTT.

This clone was counted between two and nine times. The V call is TRBV14, the J call TRBJ1-6, with D possibly being TRBD1 (6 bases). Germline V gene lookup returns CDR1 SGHDN and CDR2 FVKESK. The CDR3 covers 16 residues. Trimming removed 1 base from V and 6 bases from J, with 13 bases in between. The DNA for the CDR3 is TGTGCCAGCAGCCAAGCCGGGACACCGATTAATTCACCCCTCCACTTT. This codes for CASSQAGTPINSPLHF.

The gene calls are TRBV20-1 and TRBJ2-5; D is uncertain. The CDR3 extends over 11 amino acids. The germline CDR1 and CDR2 sequences are DFQATT and SNEGSKA (reference sequence). Trimming took 2 bases from V and 5 from J, leaving 6 bases between them. CDR3 amino acids: CSARPEETQYF. The CDR3 region has the DNA TGCAGTGCTAGACCGGAGGAGACCCAGTACTTC.

The V gene is TRBV4-3, the J gene TRBJ2-7, with D perhaps TRBD1 (5 bases). Trimming removed 2 bases at V and 10 bases at J, with 9 bases between. The CDR3 spans 11 residues. Germline lookup yields CDR1 LGHNA and CDR2 YSLEER. CDR3 sequence (DNA): TGCGCCAGCAGCCAACAGGGTGTACAGTACTTC. This gives the protein CASSQQGVQYF.